This TCR beta chain derives from a study of persistence of HIV-infected CD4 T cells. Study summary: Up to about 180 mL blood was drawn at multiple time points; a couple of donors had single-time leukapheresis.

Stimulation used 8 to 10 ug/mL lysate from CMV-infected fibroblasts. Memory cells lacking CD40L and CD69 with high CD45RO were sorted. Adults with HIV-1 started suppressive ART while chronically infected. Inclusion required CMV-positive serology and CD4+ counts above 400 cells/uL. The immunoSEQ assay was version 4, run in survey mode. The method was immunoSEQ multiplex PCR; TCRdb's version includes in-frame clones alone and lacks a portion of them. This table has 30,000 to 45,000 clones, 65% to 85% appearing once. Concerning this clone: Its target is not known. Other DNA sequences in this sample translate to the same CDR3.

This clonotype was sampled from an adult man with HIV who was CMV-seropositive. Source: CD4+ T cells sorted from PBMCs after approximately 19-hour stimulation, taken from a patient who received antiretroviral therapy.

CDR3 sequence: CASSQAGRANTEAFF. The CDR3 DNA is TGTGCCAGCAGCCAAGCGGGAAGGGCGAACACTGAAGCTTTCTTT. The chain combines TRBV3-1 (or the pseudogene TRBV3-2) with TRBJ1-1; D gene unclear. The CDR3 extends over 15 amino acids. Trimming removed 1 base from V and 1 base from J, with 10 bases in between. Germline CDR1 reads LGHDT; CDR2 reads YNNKEL (reference sequence).